Listed below are T cell receptor beta chains from one sample, sequenced in a study of graft-versus-host responses after intestinal transplantation. Profiling relied on immunoSEQ multiplex PCR, and the TCRdb table lists in-frame clones only, not all of them. The profile shows about 100,000 clones, 85% to 95% of them singletons. For these receptors, no antigen is known. Sample: unstimulated CD8+ T cells sorted from spleen or lymph node cells, taken before intestinal transplant. The source of these receptors is a human donor who received an intestinal transplant. Each CDR3 is given with its conserved first and last residue. The D gene is left open where the match is weak. Some rows have no size entry. The others give once, few or many, or a class for an expanded clone.

TRBV4-2	TRBD1	TRBJ2-1	NA	CASSRGQGTYNEQFF	TGTGCCAGCAGCCGCGGACAGGGGACATACAATGAGCAGTTCTTC
TRBV7-6	NA	TRBJ2-7	few	CASSLSGYEQYF	TGTGCCAGCAGCTTATCTGGCTACGAGCAGTACTTC
TRBV4-1	NA	TRBJ2-2	once	CASSPENTGELFF	TGCGCCAGCAGCCCAGAAAACACCGGGGAGCTGTTTTTT
TRBV6-5	NA	TRBJ1-2	NA	CASSYSYGYTF	TGTGCCAGCAGTTACTCTTATGGCTACACCTTC
TRBV11-2	NA	TRBJ2-1	few	CASSLGPSPYNEQFF	TGTGCCAGCAGCCTGGGACCCTCCCCCTACAATGAGCAGTTCTTC
TRBV7-6	NA	TRBJ1-5	NA	CASSLGWSGSAHSNQPQHF	TGTGCCAGCAGCTTAGGATGGTCCGGTTCCGCACATAGCAATCAGCCCCAGCATTTT
TRBV20-1	NA	TRBJ2-7	NA	CSAEGSYEQYF	TGCAGTGCAGAGGGCTCCTACGAGCAGTACTTC
TRBV7-9	TRBD2	TRBJ2-2	once	CASSLAGTSGNTGELFF	TGTGCCAGCAGCTTAGCGGGGACTAGCGGGAACACCGGGGAGCTGTTTTTT
TRBV5-4	NA	TRBJ2-7	NA	CASSGGRTYEQYF	TGTGCCAGCAGCGGGGGACGGACCTACGAGCAGTACTTC
TRBV4-2	NA	TRBJ2-6	NA	CASSQQGLSGANVLTF	TGTGCCAGCAGCCAACAGGGCCTCTCTGGGGCCAACGTCCTGACTTTC
TRBV7-6	TRBD1	TRBJ1-3	NA	CASSGTGTGNTIYF	TGTGCCAGCTCCGGGACAGGGACTGGAAACACCATATATTTT
TRBV2	NA	TRBJ2-2	NA	CASSVSRPDTGELFF	TGTGCCAGCAGTGTCTCACGGCCTGACACCGGGGAGCTGTTTTTT
TRBV7-9	NA	TRBJ1-1	NA	CASSRVENTEAFF	TGTGCCAGCAGCCGCGTCGAGAACACTGAAGCTTTCTTT
TRBV6-5	TRBD2	TRBJ2-2	once	CASSPSGGAPGELFF	TGTGCCAGCAGTCCTAGCGGGGGGGCCCCCGGGGAGCTGTTTTTT
TRBV13	TRBD1	TRBJ1-2	NA	CASSFTRGMDYGYTF	TGTGCCAGCAGCTTCACCAGGGGGATGGACTATGGCTACACCTTC
TRBV30	TRBD1	TRBJ1-2	NA	CAWTRGTGENYGYTF	TGTGCCTGGACCCGAGGGACAGGGGAAAACTATGGCTACACCTTC
TRBV29-1	NA	TRBJ2-7	NA	CSVPDRYSYEQYF	TGCAGCGTCCCCGACAGGTACTCCTACGAGCAGTACTTC
TRBV4-1	TRBD2	TRBJ2-5	NA	CASSQTPGLAGVQETQYF	TGCGCCAGCAGCCAAACACCGGGACTAGCGGGAGTCCAAGAGACCCAGTACTTC
TRBV4-1	NA	TRBJ2-7	NA	CASSQSFSYEQYF	TGCGCCAGCAGCCAATCCTTCTCCTACGAGCAGTACTTC
TRBV4-1	TRBD1	TRBJ2-3	NA	CASSQEVGTGVTDTQYF	TGCGCCAGCAGCCAAGAAGTGGGGACAGGGGTCACAGATACGCAGTATTTT
TRBV7-9	NA	TRBJ2-7	NA	CASSSRDISSYEQYF	TGTGCCAGCAGCTCGCGGGACATTAGCTCCTACGAGCAGTACTTC
TRBV6-1	NA	TRBJ1-2	NA	CASSEALEGRGYTF	TGTGCCAGCAGTGAAGCGCTTGAAGGGAGAGGCTACACCTTC
TRBV4-1	NA	TRBJ2-1	NA	CASSPREGGDNEQFF	TGCGCCAGCAGCCCAAGGGAGGGGGGTGACAATGAGCAGTTCTTC
TRBV28	NA	TRBJ2-7	NA	CASSFSGAGGAYEQYF	TGTGCCAGCAGTTTTTCGGGAGCTGGAGGGGCCTACGAGCAGTACTTC
TRBV6-6	NA	TRBJ1-1	NA	CASSYSPLNTEAFF	TGTGCCAGCAGTTACTCCCCCCTGAACACTGAAGCTTTCTTT
TRBV4-1	NA	TRBJ2-5	NA	CASSQVQQETQYF	TGCGCCAGCAGCCAAGTCCAGCAAGAGACCCAGTACTTC
TRBV5-4	TRBD2	TRBJ2-1	NA	CASSSPTSGSFRGDNEQFF	TGTGCCAGCAGCTCGCCGACTAGCGGGAGTTTTCGGGGTGACAATGAGCAGTTCTTC
TRBV4-1	NA	TRBJ2-7	NA	CASSQGAEQYF	TGTGCCAGCAGCCAAGGTGCCGAGCAGTACTTC
TRBV10-3	TRBD1	TRBJ1-1	NA	CAISEGTANTEAFF	TGTGCCATCAGTGAGGGGACAGCGAACACTGAAGCTTTCTTT
TRBV5-4	TRBD1	TRBJ2-7	NA	CASSGGTGGYEQYF	TGTGCCAGCAGCGGCGGGACAGGGGGCTACGAGCAGTACTTC
TRBV2	NA	TRBJ2-1	NA	CASSDNEQFF	TGTGCCAGCAGTGACAATGAGCAGTTCTTC
TRBV5-6	NA	TRBJ2-7	NA	CASGSTKQYF	TGTGCCAGCGGCTCTACGAAGCAGTACTTC
TRBV13	NA	TRBJ2-7	NA	CASSLATWGGQDEQYF	TGTGCCAGCAGCTTAGCCACCTGGGGCGGGCAGGACGAGCAGTACTTC
TRBV6-5	NA	TRBJ1-3	NA	CASSYQGGVVGNTIYF	TGTGCCAGCAGTTACCAGGGAGGGGTGGTTGGAAACACCATATATTTT
TRBV9	TRBD2	TRBJ2-5	NA	CASSVIGRITETQYF	TGTGCCAGCAGCGTAATCGGGAGGATTACAGAGACCCAGTACTTC
TRBV5-4	TRBD1	TRBJ1-1	NA	CASSFRQGGNTEAFF	TGCGCCAGCAGCTTCAGACAGGGTGGGAACACTGAAGCTTTCTTT
TRBV28	NA	TRBJ1-5	NA	CASSLFLGPGANSNQPQHF	TGTGCCAGCAGTTTATTCCTTGGGCCAGGGGCGAATAGCAATCAGCCCCAGCATTTT
TRBV11-2	TRBD1	TRBJ2-7	NA	CASSSGRDREPYEQYF	TGTGCCAGCAGCTCAGGCCGGGACAGGGAGCCCTACGAGCAGTACTTC
TRBV9	TRBD2	TRBJ2-3	NA	CASSVAGGNTDTQYF	TGTGCCAGCAGCGTAGCGGGGGGGAACACAGATACGCAGTATTTT
TRBV7-9	NA	TRBJ2-7	NA	CASSLGGGTYEQYF	TGTGCCAGCAGCTTAGGGGGTGGGACCTACGAGCAGTACTTC
TRBV7-3	NA	TRBJ2-2	NA	CASSSYGGNTGELFF	TGTGCCAGCAGCTCTTATGGAGGGAACACCGGGGAGCTGTTTTTT
TRBV29-1	NA	TRBJ2-6	NA	CSVVVPRSDSGANVLTF	TGCAGCGTTGTAGTCCCTAGGAGTGACTCTGGGGCCAACGTCCTGACTTTC
TRBV28	TRBD1	TRBJ1-6	NA	CASTHRGNDSPLHF	TGTGCCAGCACCCACAGGGGCAATGATTCACCCCTCCACTTT
TRBV9	TRBD1	TRBJ2-1	NA	CASSPRTGEDGDYNEQFF	TGTGCCAGCAGCCCCCGGACAGGGGAGGATGGCGACTACAATGAGCAGTTCTTC
TRBV12-5	NA	TRBJ2-7	NA	CASGLDEVGHISYEQYF	TGTGCTAGTGGTTTGGACGAGGTAGGTCATATCTCCTACGAGCAGTACTTC
TRBV6-6	NA	TRBJ1-4	NA	CASSYYKGNEKLFF	TGTGCCAGCAGTTACTACAAAGGAAATGAAAAACTGTTTTTT
TRBV6-5	TRBD2	TRBJ2-7	NA	CASSPGTTRSEQYF	TGTGCCAGCAGTCCCGGGACTACACGCTCCGAGCAGTACTTC
TRBV7-9	NA	TRBJ1-2	NA	CASSLWGRLYGYTF	TGTGCCAGCAGCTTATGGGGGAGGCTATATGGCTACACCTTC
TRBV5-1	TRBD1	TRBJ1-1	NA	CASSWGQLNTEAFF	TGCGCCAGCAGCTGGGGACAGTTGAACACTGAAGCTTTCTTT
TRBV11-2	NA	TRBJ2-3	once	CASSPWEDTQYF	TGTGCCAGCAGCCCTTGGGAAGATACGCAGTATTTT
TRBV18	NA	TRBJ2-5	NA	CASSRSCGGVTQYF	TGTGCCAGCTCACGATCTTGCGGAGGAGTGACCCAGTACTTC
TRBV28	NA	TRBJ2-7	once	CASSPGSSYEQYF	TGTGCCAGCAGTCCTGGGTCTTCCTACGAGCAGTACTTC
TRBV11-2	TRBD1	TRBJ1-1	medium-sized	CASSLAQGAEAFF	TGTGCCAGCAGCTTAGCCCAGGGGGCTGAAGCTTTCTTT
TRBV25-1	NA	TRBJ2-1	NA	CASSVGGNEQFF	TGTGCCAGCAGTGTTGGAGGCAATGAGCAGTTCTTC
TRBV6-5	TRBD1	TRBJ1-1	NA	CASSYLTGASFF	TGTGCCAGCAGTTACTTGACAGGGGCATCTTTCTTT